This T cell receptor beta chain was sequenced for a study of T cell responses to AZD1222 COVID-19 vaccine. The length of the CDR3 is 13 residues. Germline loops: CDR1 SQVTM, CDR2 ANQGSEA. J gave up 2 bases and V 6 bases, and 4 bases lay outside the gene matches. Broader study findings: Baseline seropositivity occurred in only six AZD1222 recipients. Nearly half of spike-specific TCRs reportedly target unmutated variant regions.

Pooling was applied to second doses at about 4 or about 12 weeks. Repertoires were generated with immunoSEQ multiplex PCR, while TCRdb's copy carries only in-frame clones and drops some. The sample lists approximately 140,000 clones, roughly 90% occurring once. As regards this clone: The antigen is unknown.

The chain employs TRBV29-1 and TRBJ1-2, with 9 bases matching TRBD1. The receptor comes from an adult who received the AZD1222 COVID-19 vaccine. The sample in question was peripheral blood, obtained 28 days after the second AZD1222 dose. The CDR3 region is CSVKTGGNYGYTF. CDR3 DNA sequence: TGCAGCGTAAAGACAGGGGGGAACTATGGCTACACCTTC.